This TCR beta chain stems from a study of CD8 T cells in ankylosing spondylitis (dated by TCRdb to about 2017). General notes on the study: The study set out to find disease-linked TCR variants by profiling T cell receptor beta repertoires in ankylosing spondylitis patients and healthy donors. Peripheral blood was sampled, and synovial fluid was additionally collected from ankylosing spondylitis patients. The full study cohort was made up of approximately 27 ankylosing spondylitis patients and roughly 100 healthy donors. General conclusions and limits of the study: The disease-linked clones were reported as significantly enriched in matched synovial fluid samples from ankylosing spondylitis patients. A TCR beta motif of several highly homologous amino acid variants appeared characteristic of blood from ankylosing spondylitis patients. In peripheral blood, the disease-linked clones were found at relatively low frequencies and had a CD8+ phenotype. Some of the motif variants had been reported before in the synovial fluid and blood of reactive arthritis patients, a finding that suggests common disease-initiation mechanisms.

The CDR3 numbers 12 residues from cysteine through phenylalanine. Just CDR3 DNA is preserved here, 36 bases in frame from base 1. The V and J ends are trimmed by 1 base and 11 bases, leaving 9 bases between them. The data were produced on an Illumina HiSeq 2500. Quantitative 5'-RACE with molecular barcodes was used to prepare TCR beta libraries. Per the authors' processing: A new computational method based on a probabilistic model of VDJ rearrangement was used to identify disease-linked TCR variants. Clones were called with MiXCR by TCRdb after fastp trimmed the public reads at Q25, and only in-frame beta chains were retained. Identical CDR3 protein sequences are pooled into one entry, listed with their most common genes and DNA. TCRdb's processing, not the authors', yielded these V and J calls. The sample includes 200,000 to 250,000 distinct CDR3 sequences, with 18% observed a single time. Of the sample, roughly 42% falls within the top ten clones.

Notes on this clonotype: The antigen it recognizes is unknown. Per-base qualities were not stored, and no clone one base away is much larger.

The sample comprised blood, either unsorted or a sorted T cell fraction (not recorded which). This sequence originates from a male donor with ankylosing spondylitis. The chain is assembled from TRBV12-3 or TRBV12-4 and TRBJ1-3; no D gene call is confident. This receptor has the CDR3 CASSLVTVAIYF. Here is the DNA: TGTGCCAGCAGTTTAGTTACGGTCGCCATATATTTT.